This TCR beta chain derives from a study of OX40 agonist ivuxolimab in advanced cancers. Background on the study: The patients' treatment was ivuxolimab, an agonistic anti-OX40 (CD134) antibody. Patients with hepatocellular carcinoma, melanoma, renal cell or head and neck cancer made up the dose-escalation patients. Broader study findings: Antigen specificity remained undetermined for the expanded peripheral T cells.

About this clone: Its antigen is as yet unknown.

Autoimmune disease history or systemic immunosuppression disqualified patients. V lost 6 bases, J lost 2 bases, and 4 bases lay in between. CDR3 size: 11 residues. Per germline, CDR1 SNHLY and CDR2 FYNNEI. Assay: immunoSEQ multiplex PCR; the TCRdb copy retains only in-frame clones and omits some. The data contain roughly 100,000 clones, 90% of them singletons. The genes are TRBV2 and TRBJ1-1; D unresolved. The TCR comes from an adult with an advanced solid tumor such as melanoma, head and neck, liver or kidney cancer. Source: CD4+ or CD8+ T cells sorted from blood, taken in a trial of the OX40 agonist ivuxolimab. This chain's CDR3 is CASSPNTEAFF. The CDR3 nucleotides are TGTGCCAGCAGCCCAAACACTGAAGCTTTCTTT.